This T cell receptor (beta chain) was sequenced during a study of control samples from healthy donors and cancer patients. Libraries were prepared by immunoSEQ multiplex PCR; TCRdb keeps only in-frame clonotypes and omits some of them. The sample holds 120,000 to 150,000 clones, 80% to 95% seen once. The sequence derives from a man aged 25-45 years in good health. Input material: blood.

This chain's CDR3 is CASRGDTQYF. DNA for the CDR3: TGTGCCAGCAGAGGGGATACGCAGTATTTT. This chain connects TRBV28 to TRBJ2-3; D unclear. This CDR3 region has 10 residues. Trimming left V 6 bases short and J 6 bases short, with 4 bases between. The V gene's germline CDR1 is MDHEN and CDR2 SYDVKM.